A selection of T cell receptor beta chains follows, all from one sample in a study of blood T cells in healthy people across ages. Each CDR3 protein gets one entry after TCRdb re-called the 5' RACE reads with MiXCR. Counted here are approximately 800,000 distinct CDR3 sequences, about a quarter occurring once; the ten biggest clones make up 2.5% to 3.5%. These sequences were also reported in another study, on T cells of mothers and their children.

Source material: blood. These receptors were obtained from a boy younger than 18 in good health. Each CDR3 is given with its conserved first and last residue. D genes are given only for firm matches. Some rows have no size entry. The others give once, few or many, or a class for an expanded clone.

d_gene: -
abundance: once
v_gene: TRBV27
j_gene: TRBJ1-6
CDR3nt: TGTGCCACCGGAATAAGCTCCTATAATTCACCCCTCCACTTT
CDR3aa: CATGISSYNSPLHF

d_gene: TRBD2
abundance: few
v_gene: TRBV2
j_gene: TRBJ2-1
CDR3nt: TGTGCCAGCAGTGAGACTAGCACTAATGAGCAGTTCTTC
CDR3aa: CASSETSTNEQFF

d_gene: -
abundance: -
v_gene: TRBV20-1
j_gene: TRBJ2-7
CDR3nt: TGCAGTGCTAGAATTCCAGGGCGCAACGAGCAGTACTTC
CDR3aa: CSARIPGRNEQYF

d_gene: -
abundance: -
v_gene: TRBV3-1
j_gene: TRBJ2-5
CDR3nt: TGTGCCAGCAGCCAAGTAACGGCCGGATGGATGGAGACCCAGTACTTC
CDR3aa: CASSQVTAGWMETQYF

d_gene: TRBD2
abundance: few
v_gene: TRBV18
j_gene: TRBJ2-3
CDR3nt: TGTGCCAGCTCACAGCGGGACTACCTCACAGATACGCAGTATTTT
CDR3aa: CASSQRDYLTDTQYF

d_gene: -
abundance: -
v_gene: TRBV24-1
j_gene: TRBJ2-3
CDR3nt: TGTGCCACCAGTGATAAGTCAAGCACAGATACGCAGTATTTT
CDR3aa: CATSDKSSTDTQYF

d_gene: -
abundance: -
v_gene: TRBV10-3
j_gene: TRBJ2-2
CDR3nt: TGTGCCATCAGTGAGGCGACAGCGATTAGCGCCGGGGAGCTGTTTTTT
CDR3aa: CAISEATAISAGELFF

d_gene: -
abundance: many
v_gene: TRBV3-1
j_gene: TRBJ2-1
CDR3nt: TGTGCCAGCAGACCTGGCGGGACCGTAGGAGAGAATGAGCAGTTCTTC
CDR3aa: CASRPGGTVGENEQFF

d_gene: -
abundance: -
v_gene: TRBV5-5
j_gene: TRBJ1-4
CDR3nt: TGTGCCAGCAGCTTGTCGACCGGTGAAAAACTGTTTTTT
CDR3aa: CASSLSTGEKLFF

d_gene: TRBD1
abundance: -
v_gene: TRBV6-2/TRBV6-3
j_gene: TRBJ2-7
CDR3nt: TGTGCCAGCAGTTTGGACAGGGGCGCCCCCTCCTACGAGCAGTACTTC
CDR3aa: CASSLDRGAPSYEQYF

d_gene: -
abundance: once
v_gene: TRBV7-9
j_gene: TRBJ1-1
CDR3nt: TGTGCCAGCAGCGCAATAGAGCGGGCGCCTGAAGCTTTCTTT
CDR3aa: CASSAIERAPEAFF

d_gene: TRBD1
abundance: -
v_gene: TRBV28
j_gene: TRBJ1-4
CDR3nt: TGTGCCAGCAGTTTGATTCGGACAGGTCATGAAAAACTGTTTTTT
CDR3aa: CASSLIRTGHEKLFF

d_gene: -
abundance: -
v_gene: TRBV5-1
j_gene: TRBJ2-1
CDR3nt: TGCGCCAGCAGGGTAGGACAGAATAATGAGCAGTTCTTC
CDR3aa: CASRVGQNNEQFF

d_gene: TRBD1
abundance: -
v_gene: TRBV11-2
j_gene: TRBJ2-5
CDR3nt: TGTGCCAGCAGCAACCGCCCCGGGACAGGGGTGGGAGAGACCCAGTACTTC
CDR3aa: CASSNRPGTGVGETQYF

d_gene: TRBD2
abundance: -
v_gene: TRBV27
j_gene: TRBJ2-1
CDR3nt: TGTGCCAGCAACCTTATAGGGACTAGCGGGGTGTACAATGAGCAGTTCTTC
CDR3aa: CASNLIGTSGVYNEQFF

d_gene: -
abundance: -
v_gene: TRBV11-2
j_gene: TRBJ1-2
CDR3nt: TGTGCCAGCAGCGCCGGTTTCGGTGGGGCGGGCTATGGCTACACCTTC
CDR3aa: CASSAGFGGAGYGYTF

d_gene: TRBD2
abundance: -
v_gene: TRBV5-1
j_gene: TRBJ2-5
CDR3nt: TGCGCCAGCAGCTCCTTAATAGCGGGGGCCCAAGAGACCCAGTACTTC
CDR3aa: CASSSLIAGAQETQYF

d_gene: -
abundance: -
v_gene: TRBV18
j_gene: TRBJ1-1
CDR3nt: TGTGCCAGCTCCCCTCCACAGGGTTTGACGGGCACTGAAGCTTTCTTT
CDR3aa: CASSPPQGLTGTEAFF

d_gene: -
abundance: few
v_gene: TRBV20-1
j_gene: TRBJ2-5
CDR3nt: TGCAGTGCTAGGGGTAGAGGGGCCGGTGAGACCCAGTACTTC
CDR3aa: CSARGRGAGETQYF

d_gene: -
abundance: -
v_gene: TRBV9
j_gene: TRBJ2-3
CDR3nt: TGTGCCAGCAGCGTATTTCCGGGGGCAGGAGATACGCAGTATTTT
CDR3aa: CASSVFPGAGDTQYF

d_gene: TRBD2
abundance: -
v_gene: TRBV11-2
j_gene: TRBJ2-5
CDR3nt: TGTGCCTGCAGACGATCCCCGGGCGGGGGGCGGTTTAGCGGAGAGACCCAGTACTTC
CDR3aa: CACRRSPGGGRFSGETQYF

d_gene: TRBD1
abundance: few
v_gene: TRBV30
j_gene: TRBJ2-7
CDR3nt: TGTGCCTGGAGTCGGGACAGAGAGTACGAGCAGTACTTC
CDR3aa: CAWSRDREYEQYF

d_gene: -
abundance: -
v_gene: TRBV6-5
j_gene: TRBJ2-7
CDR3nt: TGTGCCAGCAGTCAGAACTCCTACGAGCAGTACTTC
CDR3aa: CASSQNSYEQYF

d_gene: -
abundance: -
v_gene: TRBV3-1
j_gene: TRBJ2-5
CDR3nt: TGTGCCAGCAGCCAAGAGACTACCTACGGGACCCAGTACTTC
CDR3aa: CASSQETTYGTQYF

d_gene: -
abundance: -
v_gene: TRBV28
j_gene: TRBJ2-3
CDR3nt: TGTGCCAGCGGAGGCAGGAGGGGAGGAGATACGCAGTATTTT
CDR3aa: CASGGRRGGDTQYF

d_gene: -
abundance: -
v_gene: TRBV30
j_gene: TRBJ2-7
CDR3nt: TGTGCTCTACAGGAAGGGACCTCCTACGAGCAGTACTTC
CDR3aa: CALQEGTSYEQYF